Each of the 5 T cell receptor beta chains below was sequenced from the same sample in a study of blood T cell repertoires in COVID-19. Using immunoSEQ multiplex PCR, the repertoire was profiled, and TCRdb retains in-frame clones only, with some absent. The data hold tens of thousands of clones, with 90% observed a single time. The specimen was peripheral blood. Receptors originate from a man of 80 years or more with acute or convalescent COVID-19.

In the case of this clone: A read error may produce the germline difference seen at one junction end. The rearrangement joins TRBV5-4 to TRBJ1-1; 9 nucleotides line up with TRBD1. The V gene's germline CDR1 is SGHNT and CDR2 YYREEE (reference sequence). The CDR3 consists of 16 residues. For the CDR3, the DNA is TGTGCCAGCAGCCAAACAGGGGGCGGCCTGAAAACTGAAGCTTTCTTT. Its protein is CASSQTGGGLKTEAFF.

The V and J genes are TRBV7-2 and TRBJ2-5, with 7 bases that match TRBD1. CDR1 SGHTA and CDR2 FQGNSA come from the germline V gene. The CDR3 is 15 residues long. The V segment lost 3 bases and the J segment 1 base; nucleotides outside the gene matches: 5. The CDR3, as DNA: TGTGCCAGCAGCTTCCGACAGGGACCCCAAGAGACCCAGTACTTC. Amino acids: CASSFRQGPQETQYF.

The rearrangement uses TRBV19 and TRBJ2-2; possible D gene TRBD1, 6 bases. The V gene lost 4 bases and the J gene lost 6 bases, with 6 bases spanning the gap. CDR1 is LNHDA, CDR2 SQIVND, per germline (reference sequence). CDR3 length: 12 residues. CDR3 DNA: TGTGCCAGTAGTACAGGGGCCGGGGAGCTGTTTTTT. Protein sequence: CASSTGAGELFF.

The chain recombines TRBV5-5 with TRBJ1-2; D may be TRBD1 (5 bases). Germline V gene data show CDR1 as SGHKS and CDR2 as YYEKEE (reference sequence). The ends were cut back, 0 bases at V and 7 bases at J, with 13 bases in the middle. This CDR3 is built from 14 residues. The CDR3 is CASSLDSGLAGYTF. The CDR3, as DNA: TGTGCCAGCAGCTTGGACTCAGGGTTAGCTGGCTACACCTTC.

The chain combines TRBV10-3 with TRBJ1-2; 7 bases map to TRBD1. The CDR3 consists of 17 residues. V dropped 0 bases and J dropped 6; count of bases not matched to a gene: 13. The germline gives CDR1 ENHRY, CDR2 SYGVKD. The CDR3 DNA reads TGTGCCATCAGTGAGTCGGGAAGGGGGCGCGAGGGGAATGGCTACACCTTC. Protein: CAISESGRGREGNGYTF.